This T cell receptor beta chain derives from a study of T cell repertoires in cytomegalovirus infection. As for the study in general: TCR beta signatures that were public indicated CMV infection and matching HLA type.

Via MiXCR, TCRdb re-called the reads, giving one row per CDR3 protein. The sample lists more than 350,000 distinct CDR3 sequences; roughly a third were seen once. With respect to this clonotype: Its antigen is as yet unknown.

Study-level points and caveats: The ex vivo response was dominated by HLA-C-restricted CMV-specific TCR beta clonotypes. Cumulative public TCR beta family frequency identified carriers of CMV plus the relevant HLA.

The CDR3 totals 13 residues. V was cut by 5 bases and J by 1 base, with 9 bases left in between. Germline V gene lookup returns CDR1 MNHNS and CDR2 SASEGT. This clonotype was sampled from a human donor in good health (CMV status not recorded). Some clones in this sample may be carry-over from other donors' samples. The rearrangement joins TRBV6-1 to TRBJ2-7; D is unclear. The sequenced sample consisted of PBMCs. CDR3 bases: TGTGCCAGCAGTTCCCAAGGGTCCTACGAGCAGTACGTC. Translating gives CASSSQGSYEQYV.